The 4 T cell receptor beta chains listed next were all sequenced from one sample in a study of beta chain features in type 1 diabetes. The investigators reverse transcribed all of the isolated RNA, so they sequenced expressed TCRB transcripts. Using immunoSEQ multiplex PCR, the repertoire was profiled, and TCRdb retains in-frame clones only, with some absent. The table has 140,000 to 150,000 clones, 40% to 55% seen once. The sample taken for sequencing was Tregs from blood. The receptors derive from a man younger than 35 in good health.

This clone was counted a few times. The genes are TRBV7-2 and TRBJ2-3; 9 bases fit TRBD2. Germline lookup yields CDR1 SGHTA and CDR2 FQGNSA. Losses at the gene ends were 3 bases for V and 4 bases for J; bases not matched to a gene: 11. This CDR3 has 17 residues. CDR3 in DNA: TGTGCCAGCAGCTTTACGCTGGCGGGGGGGACTTCAGATACGCAGTATTTT. Protein product: CASSFTLAGGTSDTQYF. The full variable domain, rest sourced from reference TRBV7-2 and TRBJ2-3, is GAGVSQSPSNKVTEKGKDVELRCDPISGHTALYWYRQSLGQGLEFLIYFQGNSAPDKSGLPSDRFSAERTGGSVSTLTIQRTQQEDSAVYLCASSFTLAGGTSDTQYFGPGTRLTVL.

The CDR3 DNA sequence: TGTGCCAGCAGCTTACTGGGGCTAGCGCGGACTGATACGCAGTATTTT. It codes for CASSLLGLARTDTQYF. The rearrangement joins TRBV7-6 to TRBJ2-3, with D possibly TRBD2 on 6 matching bases. CDR1 and CDR2 (germline): SGHVS, FNYEAQ. There are 16 residues in the CDR3. V was pared by 2 bases and J by 6 bases, with 18 bases between.

The chain carries TRBV19 and TRBJ2-5, with D unclear. The V gene's germline CDR1 is LNHDA and CDR2 SQIVND (reference sequence). The germline V and J ends were trimmed by 3 bases and 4 bases, with 9 bases remaining between them. CDR3 length equals 13 residues. The CDR3 nucleotides are TGTGCCAGTAGTATCTGGAGTGGAGAGACCCAGTACTTC. Translated: CASSIWSGETQYF.

The chain joins TRBV7-8 to TRBJ1-1; D is undetermined. Trimming removed 3 bases from V and 1 base from J, with 6 bases in between. The germline gives CDR1 SGHVS, CDR2 FQNEAQ. This CDR3 has 13 amino acids. Here the CDR3 DNA reads TGTGCCAGCAGCTTCGTAGAGAACACTGAAGCTTTCTTT. Amino acid sequence: CASSFVENTEAFF.